Listed here are 11 T cell receptor beta chains from one sample, sequenced in a study of Graves' ophthalmopathy and Graves' hyperthyroidism (dated by TCRdb to the late 2010s). The instrument was an Illumina HiSeq 2000. For repertoire sequencing, the TCR beta CDR3 regions were amplified from RNA transcripts. The first round of RT-PCR was done with HTBI primers and the Qiagen OneStep RT-PCR kit, and was followed by a second round of multiplex PCR, then size selection and purification. TCRdb passed the public sequencing reads through fastp at Q25 and MiXCR, retaining productive beta sequences. One record per CDR3 amino acid sequence lists the most common genes and DNA. For this sample the table gives about 700,000 distinct CDR3 sequences, of which about 41% were detected only once. The ten largest account for under 3.5% of the sample. What was sequenced was peripheral blood. The receptors shown here come from an adult man with Graves' ophthalmopathy.

The V gene is TRBV19, the J gene TRBJ1-2; 7 positions agree with TRBD1. This CDR3 contains 14 residues. From germline, CDR1 is LNHDA and CDR2 SQIVND (reference sequence). V shed 7 bases and J 3 bases; nucleotides not matched to a gene: 8. The CDR3 loop reads CASTPTDRYYGYTF. Here the CDR3 DNA reads TGTGCCAGTACCCCCACGGACAGGTACTATGGCTACACCTTC. The full variable domain, completed using reference TRBV19 and TRBJ1-2, is DGGITQSPKYLFRKEGQNVTLSCEQNLNHDAMYWYRQDPGQGLRLIYYSQIVNDFQKGDIAEGYSVSREKKESFPLTVTSAQKNPTAFYLCASTPTDRYYGYTFGSGTRLTVV.

The chain has TRBV4-1 and TRBJ1-1; weak D call: TRBD1 (5 bases). Germline CDR1 MGHRA, CDR2 YSYEKL. V dropped 1 base and J dropped 6 bases, with 18 bases sitting between them. The CDR3 covers 16 residues. The CDR3: CASSQAPTSGSAEAFF. The CDR3 DNA reads TGCGCCAGCAGCCAAGCGCCGACGTCAGGGAGCGCTGAAGCTTTCTTT.

Many counts were recorded for this clonotype. V and J are TRBV7-9 and TRBJ1-6; unclear D gene. V lost 1 base and J 6 bases, leaving 13 bases between the germline ends. The length of the CDR3 is 16 residues. Germline assignment: CDR1 SEHNR and CDR2 FQNEAQ (reference sequence). The CDR3 nucleotides are TGTGCCAGCAGCTTAGTGGGTAGGGCCCTTAATTCACCCCTCCACTTT. Encoded protein: CASSLVGRALNSPLHF.

This clonotype was seen ten or more times. V usage is TRBV14 and J usage is TRBJ1-4, with D tentatively TRBD1 (6 bases). This CDR3 comprises 15 residues. V lost 1 base and J 0 bases, leaving 6 bases between the germline ends. The V gene's germline CDR1 is SGHDN and CDR2 FVKESK. In DNA form, the CDR3 reads TGTGCCAGCAGCCAAGGACAGGCAACTAATGAAAAACTGTTTTTT. The encoded protein is CASSQGQATNEKLFF.

This clonotype has more than one count but fewer than ten. The V call is TRBV10-3, the J call TRBJ1-5; D not resolved. The germline V gene encodes CDR1 ENHRY and CDR2 SYGVKD. V shed 10 bases and J shed 3 bases, with 19 bases lying between them. This CDR3 is 15 amino acids long. The CDR3 here is CASKGFPAVNQPQHF. CDR3 nucleotides: TGTGCCAGCAAGGGTTTCCCGGCAGTCAATCAGCCCCAGCATTTT.

This chain links TRBV7-2 with TRBJ2-1; 10 bases fit TRBD2. Germline V gene data show CDR1 as SGHTA and CDR2 as FQGNSA. The trim removed 1 base at V and 0 bases at J, leaving 3 bases unmatched. The CDR3 is 17 amino acids. CDR3 loop: CASSLEAGGRSYNEQFF. The CDR3 DNA reads as TGTGCCAGCAGCTTAGAAGCGGGGGGGCGCTCCTACAATGAGCAGTTCTTC. Variable domain in full (rest from reference TRBV7-2 and TRBJ2-1): GAGVSQSPSNKVTEKGKDVELRCDPISGHTALYWYRQSLGQGLEFLIYFQGNSAPDKSGLPSDRFSAERTGGSVSTLTIQRTQQEDSAVYLCASSLEAGGRSYNEQFFGPGTRLTVL.

As to this clonotype: A much larger clone lies one base from this, so it may be a read error. CDR3 region: CASSFGRNYGQYF. CDR3 DNA sequence: TGTGCCAGCAGTTTTGGGCGGAACTACGGGCAGTACTTC. This chain uses TRBV12-3 or TRBV12-4 with TRBJ2-7; D is undetermined. The CDR3 runs to 13 residues.

J is TRBJ2-7 and V is TRBV6-5; 10 nucleotides agree with TRBD2. J gave up 0 bases and V 5 bases, and 4 bases lay outside the gene matches. From germline, CDR1 is MNHEY and CDR2 SVGAGI. This CDR3 is built from 15 residues. For the CDR3, the DNA is TGTGCCAGCAGTCGAGGACTAGCGGCCTCCTACGAGCAGTACTTC. It translates to CASSRGLAASYEQYF.

This clonotype has ten or more counts. The chain joins TRBV2 to TRBJ2-6; D perhaps matches TRBD1 (6 bases). Trimming took 3 bases from V and 2 from J, leaving 11 bases between them. The CDR3 is made up of 16 amino acids. CDR1 and CDR2 from the germline V gene are SNHLY and FYNNEI. As DNA, the CDR3 is TGTGCCAGCAGTGACACCGCAGGGGCTGGGGCCAACGTCCTGACTTTC. Protein: CASSDTAGAGANVLTF.

The chain couples TRBV29-1 to TRBJ1-5; 10 nucleotides match TRBD1. Trimming cost V 7 bases and J 11 bases; bases outside gene matches: 20. CDR1 and CDR2 from the germline V gene are SQVTM and ANQGSEA. The CDR3 loop spans 16 amino acids. For the CDR3, the DNA is TGCAGCGCCGACAGGGGGCAAGGGCTACCTCAAGAGACCCAGCATTTT. Protein: CSADRGQGLPQETQHF.

The V gene is TRBV29-1, the J gene TRBJ1-1, with D maybe TRBD1 (5 bases). The ends were cut back, 8 bases at V and 6 bases at J, with 19 bases in the middle. The CDR3 contains 13 residues. In germline, CDR1 is SQVTM, CDR2 ANQGSEA. CDR3 nucleotides: TGCAGCATTACATCCCAGGGTATCCCTGAAGCTTTCTTT. Protein sequence: CSITSQGIPEAFF.